The clone carrying this TCR beta chain was found many times. The data are from a study of metastatic and nonmetastatic thyroid tumors. CDR3 size: 16 residues. V lost 3 bases and J lost 1, with 14 bases in between. The germline V gene has CDR1 LGHDT and CDR2 YNNKEL (reference sequence). Patients had received no treatment of any kind before thyroid surgery. TCRdb re-called clones from the PCR reads using MiXCR. Of 13,000 or so clones listed, approximately 23% are singletons. Source material: adjacent normal tissue. This TCR derives from a female donor with papillary thyroid cancer or a benign thyroid nodule (not recorded which). Some clones in this sample may be carry-over from other donors' samples. The chain couples TRBV3-1 to TRBJ2-3; weak D call: TRBD2 (6 bases). DNA of the CDR3: TGTGCCAGCAGCCACAACGCCGGGACTGGCACAGATACGCAGTATTTT. The encoded protein is CASSHNAGTGTDTQYF.